The rows below give T cell receptor beta chains drawn from one sample of a study of T cells after yellow fever vaccination. TCRdb re-derived calls from the 5' RACE reads in MiXCR, one entry per CDR3 protein. This table holds more than 350,000 distinct CDR3 sequences, 11% found once. The sequencing here drew on PBMCs, taken on the day of the first yellow fever vaccination. Receptors originate from a man between 18 and 29 years old who received the YFV17D yellow fever vaccine. Each CDR3 is given with its conserved first and last residue. The D gene is left open where the match is weak. A row's size may be missing; if present it is once, few, many or a size class.

CDR3aa,CDR3nt,abundance,j_gene,d_gene,v_gene
CASSEARPGLAKNIQYF,TGTGCCAGCAGTGAAGCGCGTCCCGGGTTGGCCAAAAACATTCAGTACTTC,NA,TRBJ2-4,NA,TRBV2
CSVGEWRGGGDTQYF,TGCAGCGTTGGTGAATGGCGGGGAGGGGGCGATACGCAGTATTTT,many,TRBJ2-3,NA,TRBV29-1
CASSQVVDTGQKNIQYF,TGTGCCAGCAGCCAAGTCGTGGATACGGGACAGAAAAACATTCAGTACTTC,few,TRBJ2-4,TRBD1,TRBV3-1
CASSKRRTYNEQFF,TGTGCCAGCAGCAAAAGGCGCACCTACAATGAGCAGTTCTTC,NA,TRBJ2-1,NA,TRBV14
CASTSSSQGPDTQYF,TGTGCCAGCACCTCCTCTTCACAGGGGCCAGATACGCAGTATTTT,many,TRBJ2-3,TRBD1,TRBV7-9
CASSPLVPEAFF,TGTGCCAGCAGCCCCTTAGTCCCTGAAGCTTTCTTT,many,TRBJ1-1,NA,TRBV7-6
CASRTPGPRGNSPLHF,TGTGCCAGCAGAACACCGGGCCCCAGGGGTAATTCACCCCTCCACTTT,few,TRBJ1-6,NA,TRBV7-2
CASGFSSRGETQYF,TGTGCTAGTGGTTTTAGTAGCAGGGGAGAGACCCAGTACTTC,few,TRBJ2-5,NA,TRBV12-5
CASSPQGDVNYGYTF,TGCGCCAGCAGCCCCCAGGGGGACGTCAACTATGGCTACACCTTC,few,TRBJ1-2,TRBD1,TRBV4-3
CASSQDGGDMETQYF,TGCGCCAGCAGCCAAGATGGGGGGGATATGGAGACCCAGTACTTC,NA,TRBJ2-5,TRBD2,TRBV4-1
CASSTDPSGGAVQETQYF,TGTGCCAGCAGTACGGATCCTAGCGGGGGGGCTGTACAAGAGACCCAGTACTTC,few,TRBJ2-5,TRBD2,TRBV6-1
CSASALNSNQPQHF,TGCAGTGCTAGTGCGCTCAATAGCAATCAGCCCCAGCATTTT,NA,TRBJ1-5,NA,TRBV20-1
CASSEGLATETQYF,TGTGCCAGCTCAGAAGGACTAGCGACGGAGACCCAGTACTTC,NA,TRBJ2-5,TRBD2,TRBV18
CASSSPTSGGDGDTQYF,TGTGCCAGCAGCTCGCCGACTAGCGGGGGGGATGGAGATACGCAGTATTTT,few,TRBJ2-3,TRBD2,TRBV7-9
CASSQGAGLQRRPYNEQFF,TGTGCCAGCAGCCAAGGTGCGGGACTCCAACGGCGCCCCTACAATGAGCAGTTCTTC,NA,TRBJ2-1,NA,TRBV3-1
CASSEVGSSGGARTDTQYF,TGTGCCAGCAGTGAAGTGGGTAGTAGCGGGGGGGCGCGCACAGATACGCAGTATTTT,NA,TRBJ2-3,TRBD2,TRBV2
CSAILRRSYNEQFF,TGCAGTGCTATACTCAGGCGATCCTACAATGAGCAGTTCTTC,NA,TRBJ2-1,NA,TRBV20-1
CASTKLTGSNTGELFF,TGCGCCAGCACCAAGTTGACAGGGTCGAACACCGGGGAGCTGTTTTTT,few,TRBJ2-2,TRBD1,TRBV4-3
CATSAEGQGGTEAFF,TGTGCCACCAGTGCCGAAGGGCAGGGAGGGACTGAAGCTTTCTTT,few,TRBJ1-1,NA,TRBV24-1
CASSPREGAFGGGLFF,TGTGCCAGCAGCCCCCGAGAGGGGGCCTTCGGCGGGGGGCTGTTTTTT,NA,TRBJ2-2,NA,TRBV12-3/TRBV12-4
CASSPSGGFETQYF,TGTGCCAGCAGCCCTAGCGGGGGATTCGAGACCCAGTACTTC,NA,TRBJ2-5,TRBD2,TRBV13
CSVLFLGGTTDTQYF,TGCAGCGTTTTATTTCTAGGAGGAACCACAGATACGCAGTATTTT,few,TRBJ2-3,NA,TRBV29-1
CASSLVAANYGYTF,TGTGCCAGCAGCTTAGTGGCAGCGAACTATGGCTACACCTTC,many,TRBJ1-2,NA,TRBV11-2
CASSPFGGPFQETQYF,TGTGCCAGCAGCCCCTTCGGCGGTCCTTTCCAAGAGACCCAGTACTTC,NA,TRBJ2-5,NA,TRBV4-2
CSVVLQGAQETQYF,TGCAGCGTTGTACTGCAGGGGGCTCAAGAGACCCAGTACTTC,NA,TRBJ2-5,TRBD1,TRBV29-1
CSASGTGSSYEQYF,TGCAGTGCTAGCGGGACAGGGAGCTCCTACGAGCAGTACTTC,few,TRBJ2-7,TRBD1,TRBV20-1
CASSLLRGNTEAFF,TGTGCCAGCAGCTTGTTACGAGGAAACACTGAAGCTTTCTTT,NA,TRBJ1-1,NA,TRBV5-5
CASSSTGQQETQYF,TGCGCCAGCAGCTCTACGGGACAGCAAGAGACCCAGTACTTC,few,TRBJ2-5,TRBD1,TRBV5-1
CASSPRAGGAGELFF,TGTGCCAGCAGCCCCCGGGCAGGGGGGGCCGGGGAGCTGTTTTTT,NA,TRBJ2-2,NA,TRBV7-2
CASSLRQDTEAFF,TGTGCCAGCAGCTTACGACAGGACACTGAAGCTTTCTTT,NA,TRBJ1-1,NA,TRBV7-2
CASSQAGSNQPQHF,TGTGCCAGCAGCCAAGCGGGGAGCAATCAGCCCCAGCATTTT,NA,TRBJ1-5,NA,TRBV7-9
CASHRPSGGDSLFTDTQYF,TGTGCCAGCCACCGCCCCTCTGGCGGCGACAGCCTGTTCACAGATACGCAGTATTTT,few,TRBJ2-3,NA,TRBV2
CASSESSSTDTQYF,TGTGCCAGCAGTGAATCTTCTAGCACAGATACGCAGTATTTT,NA,TRBJ2-3,NA,TRBV2
CAISVTSGAYEQYF,TGTGCCATCAGTGTCACTAGCGGGGCCTACGAGCAGTACTTC,NA,TRBJ2-7,TRBD2,TRBV10-3
CASSWLATSSYNEQFF,TGCGCCAGCAGTTGGTTAGCGACCAGCTCCTACAATGAGCAGTTCTTC,few,TRBJ2-1,NA,TRBV5-1
CASTRRAAETQYF,TGTGCCAGCACCCGAAGGGCAGCGGAGACCCAGTACTTC,NA,TRBJ2-5,NA,TRBV6-6
CASSPLAGGNYNEQFF,TGTGCCAGCTCACCCTTAGCGGGGGGGAACTACAATGAGCAGTTCTTC,many,TRBJ2-1,TRBD2,TRBV18
CASTPQSRGTQYF,TGTGCCAGCACCCCACAGTCCAGGGGTACGCAGTATTTT,NA,TRBJ2-3,NA,TRBV12-3/TRBV12-4
CASSYSNGVYTEAFF,TGTGCCAGCAGTTACTCGAACGGAGTGTACACTGAAGCTTTCTTT,NA,TRBJ1-1,NA,TRBV6-2/TRBV6-3
CASSVTQGNYGYTF,TGTGCCAGCAGCGTGACACAGGGTAACTATGGCTACACCTTC,NA,TRBJ1-2,NA,TRBV7-9
CASSLAIHSSDTQYF,TGTGCCAGCAGCTTAGCGATTCATAGTTCGGATACGCAGTATTTT,few,TRBJ2-3,NA,TRBV7-3
CASSQGGQGYYGYTF,TGTGCCAGCAGCCAAGGGGGACAGGGTTACTATGGCTACACCTTC,few,TRBJ1-2,TRBD1,TRBV4-2
CASSAELSSYNEQFF,TGCGCCAGCAGCGCCGAGTTGAGCTCCTACAATGAGCAGTTCTTC,many,TRBJ2-1,NA,TRBV5-1